The 21 T cell receptor beta chains reported below all come from one sample, sequenced in a study of blood T cells in healthy people across ages. Then a second PCR, running about 6 to 12 cycles, was carried out with a sample-barcoded 5' primer and a J-beta primer mix. TCRdb called the 5' RACE reads again in MiXCR, with one record for every CDR3 protein. Among just over 1 million distinct CDR3 sequences listed, 40% to 55% were seen once. The sample was blood. The receptor source for this set is a woman aged 55-69 years in good health.

Here the CDR3 reads CAIRDRGLKGETQFF. CDR3 DNA: TGTGCCATCAGAGACAGGGGATTAAAAGGGGAGACCCAGTTCTTC. The V gene is TRBV10-3, the J gene TRBJ2-1; 8 bases match TRBD1. CDR1 and CDR2 (germline): ENHRY, SYGVKD. The CDR3 has 15 amino acids. V was pared by 6 bases and J by 13 bases, with 17 bases of the junction left unmatched.

The chain has TRBV29-1 and TRBJ1-2; D may be TRBD1 (6 bases). CDR3 length equals 15 residues. Deletions cut 3 bases from V and 9 bases from J, with 23 bases between. The germline V gene encodes CDR1 SQVTM and CDR2 ANQGSEA. The CDR3: CSVDSTRGPQGSYTF. CDR3 nucleotide sequence: TGCAGCGTTGATTCTACCAGGGGACCTCAGGGAAGCTACACCTTC.

The chain employs TRBV6-1 and TRBJ2-1; D may be TRBD1 or TRBD2 (7 bases each). In germline, CDR1 is MNHNS, CDR2 SASEGT. V was trimmed by 1 base and J by 10 bases, leaving 11 bases between them. The CDR3 sequence is 13 residues long. The CDR3 nucleotides are TGTGCCAGCAGTGAAGGACAGGGACTAGAGCAGTTCTTC. This translates into CASSEGQGLEQFF.

The chain couples TRBV12-3 or TRBV12-4 to TRBJ1-5; D is ambiguous. This CDR3 has 18 amino acids. The ends were cut back, 3 bases at V and 5 bases at J, with 23 bases in the middle. Here the CDR3 DNA reads TGTGCCAGCAGTTTGACTAGAGGGCCCAACATAGGGTATCAGCCCCAGCATTTT. Protein sequence: CASSLTRGPNIGYQPQHF.

This clonotype was detected a few times. This chain links TRBV29-1 with TRBJ2-7; D may be TRBD1 (5 bases). This CDR3 is 15 amino acids long. The V and J ends lost 0 bases and 0 bases respectively, with 12 bases between them. Germline values: CDR1 SQVTM, CDR2 ANQGSEA. The CDR3 protein is CSVEEAQGSSYEQYF. DNA of the CDR3: TGCAGCGTTGAAGAGGCGCAGGGTAGCTCCTACGAGCAGTACTTC.

The chain carries TRBV20-1 and TRBJ2-3; D gene ambiguous. The CDR3 runs to 16 residues. The germline V and J ends were trimmed by 6 bases and 2 bases, with 21 bases remaining between them. Germline CDR1 reads DFQATT; CDR2 reads SNEGSKA (reference sequence). CDR3 sequence (DNA): TGCAGTGCCAGGTCGAGGAGACTTACCCTCACAGATACGCAGTATTTT. It specifies CSARSRRLTLTDTQYF.

CDR3 sequence: CASSPTGQGNIQYF. The CDR3 nucleotides read TGTGCCAGCAGCCCGACAGGTCAGGGGAACATTCAGTACTTC. The genes are TRBV3-1 and TRBJ2-4; perhaps TRBD1 as D (6 bases). V was shortened by 4 bases and J by 7 bases, with 14 bases between the two germline ends. This CDR3 comprises 14 residues. From germline, CDR1 is LGHDT and CDR2 YNNKEL (reference sequence).

The chain's CDR3 is CASSENPLSSTDTQYF. The CDR3 bases are TGTGCCAGCAGTGAAAACCCCCTATCTAGCACAGATACGCAGTATTTT. The chain is built from TRBV25-1 and TRBJ2-3; D is uncertain. The CDR3 consists of 16 residues. V was clipped by 2 bases and J by 0 bases, with 12 bases between them. Germline CDR1 and CDR2: MGHDK and SYGVNS. Filled out from reference TRBV25-1 and TRBJ2-3, the complete variable domain reads EADIYQTPRYLVIGTGKKITLECSQTMGHDKMYWYQQDPGMELHLIHYSYGVNSTEKGDLSSESTVSRIRTEHFPLTLESARPSHTSQYLCASSENPLSSTDTQYFGPGTRLTVL.

The rearrangement links TRBV2 to TRBJ2-3, with TRBD1 matching 9 bases. CDR1 and CDR2 (germline): SNHLY, FYNNEI. CDR3 length equals 17 residues. The V gene end was trimmed by 5 bases and the J gene end by 1 base; junction bases not matched to a gene: 10. CDR3 in amino acids: CASSRAHRGLGTDTQYF. CDR3 DNA: TGTGCCAGCAGTCGAGCTCACAGGGGGCTTGGCACAGATACGCAGTATTTT.

At least ten counts were recorded for this clonotype. This rearrangement joins TRBV20-1 to TRBJ2-6; D may be TRBD2 (6 bases). Germline V gives CDR1 DFQATT, CDR2 SNEGSKA (reference sequence). This CDR3 region has 16 residues. V was clipped by 3 bases and J by 2 bases, with 14 bases between them. The CDR3 reads CSASVGLLPGANVLTF. CDR3 sequence (DNA): TGCAGTGCTAGTGTCGGACTACTTCCTGGGGCCAACGTCCTGACTTTC.

The gene calls are TRBV25-1 and TRBJ1-2; D is possibly TRBD1 (5 bases). V gave up 3 bases and J gave up 0 bases, with 11 bases separating them. Germline CDR1 is MGHDK and CDR2 is SYGVNS. The CDR3 has 15 amino acids. For the CDR3, the DNA is TGTGCCAGCAGTGAGACGTTGGGGGCTAACTATGGCTACACCTTC. This codes for CASSETLGANYGYTF.

The chain couples TRBV6-5 to TRBJ1-5; D gene ambiguous. Germline V lookup: CDR1 MNHEY, CDR2 SVGAGI. The length of the CDR3 is 11 residues. V dropped 11 bases and J dropped 5 bases, with 10 bases sitting between them. CDR3 bases: TGTGCCTCTGGGTCCGATCAGCCCCAGCATTTT. It codes for CASGSDQPQHF.

The chain uses TRBV11-3 and TRBJ2-1, with TRBD2 as a possible D gene (6 bases). This CDR3 has 13 residues. V lost 3 bases and J lost 13, with 16 bases in between. CDR1 and CDR2 from the germline V gene are SGHNT and YENEEA. CDR3 sequence: CASSFTSGSRQFF. For the CDR3, the DNA is TGTGCCAGCAGCTTTACCAGCGGGTCTCGTCAGTTCTTC.

The chain carries TRBV2 and TRBJ1-5; a weak D match, TRBD1 (5 bases). The V end was cut by 6 bases, the J end by 3 bases, with 12 bases between. This CDR3 has 14 amino acids. Germline V gene lookup returns CDR1 SNHLY and CDR2 FYNNEI. The CDR3 sequence is CASRDDSNNQPQHF. CDR3 in DNA: TGTGCCAGCAGGGACGACAGCAACAATCAGCCCCAGCATTTT. The full variable domain, with the rest looked up from reference TRBV2 and TRBJ1-5, is EPEVTQTPSHQVTQMGQEVILRCVPISNHLYFYWYRQILGQKVEFLVSFYNNEISEKSEIFDDQFSVERPDGSNFTLKIRSTKLEDSAMYFCASRDDSNNQPQHFGDGTRLSIL.

This clonotype was seen a handful of times. The rearrangement uses TRBV5-1 and TRBJ1-1, with D hard to call. The germline V and J ends were trimmed by 1 base and 2 bases, with 6 bases remaining between them. CDR3 size: 13 residues. The germline V gene encodes CDR1 SGHRS and CDR2 YFSETQ. The CDR3 sequence: CASSLYSNTEAFF. The CDR3 DNA reads TGCGCCAGCAGCTTGTACTCAAACACTGAAGCTTTCTTT.

In this sample, this clonotype turned up a few times. The chain couples TRBV10-3 to TRBJ2-1; the D is unclear. The CDR3 is 11 amino acids. V was cut by 6 bases and J by 5 bases, with 5 bases left in between. Germline CDR1 is ENHRY and CDR2 is SYGVKD. CDR3 amino acids: CAISQDNEQFF. CDR3 DNA sequence: TGTGCCATCAGCCAGGACAATGAGCAGTTCTTC.

This clonotype has a count of ten or more. The chain employs TRBV12-5 and TRBJ1-4; no definite D call. The length of the CDR3 is 16 residues. Trimming removed 0 bases at V and 7 bases at J, with 15 bases between. Germline V gene lookup returns CDR1 LGHNT and CDR2 FRNRAP. The CDR3 sequence: CASGLVRAGVGEKLFF. In DNA form, the CDR3 reads TGTGCTAGTGGTTTGGTACGGGCCGGAGTCGGTGAAAAACTGTTTTTT.

CDR3 loop: CARKAAQFYEQYF. The CDR3 nucleotides are TGTGCCCGGAAGGCGGCACAGTTCTACGAGCAGTACTTC. This chain connects TRBV30 to TRBJ2-4; D is unresolved. The end of the DNA fits TRBJ2-7 better, so the J call may be wrong. The CDR3 totals 13 residues. Germline-derived CDR1 and CDR2 are GTSNPN and SVGIG (reference sequence).

Only a few counts were recorded for this clonotype. CDR3 nucleotides: TGTGCCAGCACCCTACATCCAAACACCGGGGAGCTGTTTTTT. As protein: CASTLHPNTGELFF. The chain couples TRBV28 to TRBJ2-2, with D unresolved. The germline V and J ends were trimmed by 7 bases and 2 bases, with 11 bases remaining between them. The CDR3 consists of 14 residues. Germline loops: CDR1 MDHEN, CDR2 SYDVKM. Full variable domain (rest looked up from reference TRBV28 and TRBJ2-2): DVKVTQSSRYLVKRTGEKVFLECVQDMDHENMFWYRQDPGLGLRLIYFSYDVKMKEKGDIPEGYSVSREKKERFSLILESASTNQTSMYLCASTLHPNTGELFFGEGSRLTVL.

This clonotype was counted a few times. The rearrangement joins TRBV20-1 to TRBJ2-1; 10 nucleotides line up with TRBD2. V lost 3 bases, J lost 13 bases, and 9 bases stayed unmatched. The CDR3 has 13 amino acids. Per germline, CDR1 DFQATT and CDR2 SNEGSKA (reference sequence). CDR3 loop: CSARMLAGVLQFF. CDR3 nucleotide sequence: TGCAGTGCTAGGATGCTAGCGGGAGTCCTCCAGTTCTTC.

The V call is TRBV29-1, the J call TRBJ1-4; D call uncertain. Trimming pared 5 bases from V and 8 bases from J, leaving 6 bases between. This CDR3 spans 10 amino acids. The germline V gene has CDR1 SQVTM and CDR2 ANQGSEA. CDR3 coding DNA: TGCAGCGTTCTGGCGGAAAAACTGTTTTTT. Protein: CSVLAEKLFF.